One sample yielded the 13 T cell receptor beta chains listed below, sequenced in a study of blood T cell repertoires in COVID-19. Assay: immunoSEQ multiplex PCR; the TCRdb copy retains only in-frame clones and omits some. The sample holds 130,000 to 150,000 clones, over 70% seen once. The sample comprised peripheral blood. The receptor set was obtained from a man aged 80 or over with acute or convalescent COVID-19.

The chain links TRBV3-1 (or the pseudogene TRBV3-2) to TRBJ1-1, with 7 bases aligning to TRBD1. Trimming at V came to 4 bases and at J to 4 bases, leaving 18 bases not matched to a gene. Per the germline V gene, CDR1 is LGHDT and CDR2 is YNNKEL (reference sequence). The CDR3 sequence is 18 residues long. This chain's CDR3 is CASSPADLRGGAGTEAFF. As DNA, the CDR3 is TGTGCCAGCAGCCCAGCTGACCTAAGAGGGGGCGCGGGCACTGAAGCTTTCTTT.

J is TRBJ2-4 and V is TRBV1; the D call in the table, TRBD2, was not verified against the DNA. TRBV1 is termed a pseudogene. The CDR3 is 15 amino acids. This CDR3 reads CTSSQAEVGLYIQYF. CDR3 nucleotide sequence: TGCACCAGCAGCCAAGCCGAGGTCGGGTTGTACATTCAGTACTTC.

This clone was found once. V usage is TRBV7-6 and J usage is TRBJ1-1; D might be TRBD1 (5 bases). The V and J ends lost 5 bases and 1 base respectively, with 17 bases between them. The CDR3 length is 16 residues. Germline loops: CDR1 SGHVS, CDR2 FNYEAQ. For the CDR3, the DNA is TGTGCCAGCAGCCCCCTTCAGAGCGACAGGAACACTGAAGCTTTCTTT. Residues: CASSPLQSDRNTEAFF.

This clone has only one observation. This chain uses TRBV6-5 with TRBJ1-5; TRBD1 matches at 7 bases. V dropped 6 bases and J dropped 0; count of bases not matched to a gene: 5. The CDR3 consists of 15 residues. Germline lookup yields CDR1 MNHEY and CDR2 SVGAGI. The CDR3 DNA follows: TGTGCCAGCAGGACTACAGGGGTTAGCAATCAGCCCCAGCATTTT. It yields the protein CASRTTGVSNQPQHF.

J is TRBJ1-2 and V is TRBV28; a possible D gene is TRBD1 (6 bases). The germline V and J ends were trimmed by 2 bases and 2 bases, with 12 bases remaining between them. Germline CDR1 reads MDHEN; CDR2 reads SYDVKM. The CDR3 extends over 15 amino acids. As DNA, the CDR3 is TGTGCCAGCAGTTTACTGGACAGATGGAACTATGGCTACACCTTC. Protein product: CASSLLDRWNYGYTF.

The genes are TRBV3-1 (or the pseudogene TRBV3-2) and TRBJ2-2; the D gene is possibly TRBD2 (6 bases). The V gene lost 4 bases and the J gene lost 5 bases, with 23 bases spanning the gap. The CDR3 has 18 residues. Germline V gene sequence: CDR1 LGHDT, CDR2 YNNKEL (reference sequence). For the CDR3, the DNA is TGTGCCAGCAGCCGCCCCCTAGGGGCGGGAACGTATACCGGGGAGCTGTTTTTT. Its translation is CASSRPLGAGTYTGELFF.

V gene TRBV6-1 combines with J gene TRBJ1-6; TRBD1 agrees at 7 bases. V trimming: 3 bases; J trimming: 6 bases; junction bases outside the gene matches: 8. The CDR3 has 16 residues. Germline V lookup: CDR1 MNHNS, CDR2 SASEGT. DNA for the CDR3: TGTGCCAGCAGTGATGAGGGGGCGCTGGGTAATTCACCCCTCCACTTT. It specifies CASSDEGALGNSPLHF.

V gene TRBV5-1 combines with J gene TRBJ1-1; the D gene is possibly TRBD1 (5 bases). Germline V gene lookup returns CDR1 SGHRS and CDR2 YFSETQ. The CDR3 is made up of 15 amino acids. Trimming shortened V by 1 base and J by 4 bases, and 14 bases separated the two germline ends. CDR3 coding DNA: TGCGCCAGCAGCTTGTTGCAGGGTGGGTCCACTGAAGCTTTCTTT. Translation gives CASSLLQGGSTEAFF.

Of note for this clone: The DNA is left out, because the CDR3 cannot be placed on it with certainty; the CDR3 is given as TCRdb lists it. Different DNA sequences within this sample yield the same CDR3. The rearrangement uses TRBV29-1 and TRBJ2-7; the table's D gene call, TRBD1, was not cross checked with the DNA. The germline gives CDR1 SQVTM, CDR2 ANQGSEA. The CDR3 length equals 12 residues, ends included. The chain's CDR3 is CSVGTGIYEQYF.

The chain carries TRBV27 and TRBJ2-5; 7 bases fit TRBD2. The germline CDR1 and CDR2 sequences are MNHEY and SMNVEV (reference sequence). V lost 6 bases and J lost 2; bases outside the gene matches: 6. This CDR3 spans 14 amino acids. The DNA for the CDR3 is TGTGCCAGCAGAGTTTGGGGGGGACAAGAGACCCAGTACTTC. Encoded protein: CASRVWGGQETQYF.

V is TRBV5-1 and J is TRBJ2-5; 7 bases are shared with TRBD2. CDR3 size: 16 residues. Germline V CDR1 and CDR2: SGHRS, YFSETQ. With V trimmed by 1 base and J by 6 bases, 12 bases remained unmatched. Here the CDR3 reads CASSLTSATGVKTQYF. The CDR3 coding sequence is TGCGCCAGCAGCTTGACTAGCGCCACAGGAGTGAAGACCCAGTACTTC.

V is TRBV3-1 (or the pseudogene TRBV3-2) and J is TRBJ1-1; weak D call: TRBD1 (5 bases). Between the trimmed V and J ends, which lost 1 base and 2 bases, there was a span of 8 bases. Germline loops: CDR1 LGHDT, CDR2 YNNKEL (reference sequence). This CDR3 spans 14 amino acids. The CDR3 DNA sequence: TGTGCCAGCAGCCAAGTAGGGACTAACACTGAAGCTTTCTTT. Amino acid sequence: CASSQVGTNTEAFF.

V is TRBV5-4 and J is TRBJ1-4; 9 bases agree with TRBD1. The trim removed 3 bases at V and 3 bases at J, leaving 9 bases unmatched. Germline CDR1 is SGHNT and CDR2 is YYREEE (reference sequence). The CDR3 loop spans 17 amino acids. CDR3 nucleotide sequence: TGTGCCAGCAGCTCGAGACAGGGGGTTGGGTCTAATGAAAAACTGTTTTTT. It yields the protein CASSSRQGVGSNEKLFF.